Sequencing of this T cell receptor beta chain was carried out in a study of human T cells and chemical hapten exposure (dated by TCRdb to 2020 to 2022). Notes on the research overall: For sensitization, 2% DPC in acetone was applied to a roughly 2 cm by roughly 2 cm area of upper inner arm skin. Blood samples were taken from patients before sensitization (week 0) and then at 2, 6 and about 24 weeks after DPC sensitization. For TCR sequencing, blood came from approximately 29 alopecia patients at anywhere from one to four time points (pre-sensitization, 2, 6 and 24 weeks). The libraries were sequenced as a pool, and the TCR yield per sample differed mostly because of small variations in library volumes within the pool. Patch tests used Finn chambers with 0.01% DPC on the upper back, scored after 6 days by International Contact Dermatitis Research Group standards. In alopecia patients, the study followed how the peripheral blood TCR repertoire changed in vivo over primary and secondary sensitization to diphenylcyclopropenone (DPC), a hapten. Weekly therapeutic DPC doses were additionally applied to the scalp of patients throughout the approximately 25-week study period. The mostly female patient cohort included alopecia areata with under or over 50% scalp involvement, alopecia totalis and alopecia universalis. General conclusions and limits of the study: Patch test score was positively correlated with the number of PT1 expanded TCRs, with significance at thresholds 8, 16 and 32 but not at 4. Alopecia, a presumed autoimmune disease, was present in all patients, so the immune response of the patients might differ from that of healthy individuals. Repeated subsampling changed both the strength of the expansion versus patch-test correlation and the threshold at which that correlation became significant. DPC sensitization did not change how many TCRs were above 1 in 1000 frequency, and no evidence was found of alterations in global repertoire structure. Expanded TCRs formed significantly more large CDR3 similarity clusters than pre-sensitization or healthy control sets, consistent with antigen-driven responses.

The method was RACE. Sequencing instrument: NextSeq 500. During library preparation, unique molecular identifiers were attached to individual cDNA molecules so that TCRs could be counted quantitatively and reproducibly. Each blood RNA sample was used to sequence both TCR alpha and TCR beta chains. The original methods were these. Samples had a median of around 92,000 TCRs, with a range from roughly 20,000 to 690,600. V, J and CDR3 annotation of the TCR reads was carried out using the Decombinator software suite. For the PS versus PT1 abundance plots, all samples were subsampled to the same number of TCRs (28,000). Expanded TCRs were defined as absent before sensitization and observed at least eight times at the 2-week time point. The public reads were reanalyzed by TCRdb: fastp trimming at Q25, MiXCR alignment, in-frame beta chains only. Records with the same CDR3 protein are collapsed into one entry carrying the most frequent genes and DNA. The V and J calls here are based on TCRdb, not the publication. A total of approximately 400,000 distinct CDR3 sequences appear in this sample, roughly 4.6% of them only once. The ten most abundant clones make up around 2.6% of the sample.

Taken with the paper, the label for time point translates to: pre-sensitization, week 0. This specimen's treatment or condition label, interpreted: therapeutic diphenylcyclopropenone sensitization with weekly scalp DPC. At every patch-test visit, the blood draw took place before the patch test was put on. To be eligible, patients had to be aged 18 to 70, diagnosed with alopecia and judged suitable for DPC therapy, while pregnant patients were excluded. Total RNA was extracted from unfractionated whole blood collected in Tempus Blood RNA tubes. CDR1 and CDR2 are read off the germline V gene as MNHNS and SASEGT. From the cysteine through the phenylalanine, the CDR3 covers 15 amino acids. Here the CDR3 DNA is all that survives: 45 bases in frame from base 1. Deletion took 1 base off V and 5 bases off J, with a span of 14 bases between the germline ends. This clonotype has only a few counts. What antigen it recognizes has not been identified. Per-base quality was not reported, and no clone a single base away is much larger than it.

This sequence uses TRBV6-1 and TRBJ2-5; the D gene cannot be named for sure. The origin of this receptor is a woman in her forties or fifties with alopecia areata. Some clones in this sample may be carry-over from other donors' samples. The sequenced sample was whole blood, obtained in connection with sensitization to the hapten diphenylcyclopropenone (DPC). The sequenced DNA: TGTGCCAGCAGTGAAGAGTGGGGAAGGGATGAGACCCAGTACTTC. Its protein product is CASSEEWGRDETQYF.